Following are 19 T cell receptor beta chains from one sample sequenced in a study of CD8 T cells in ankylosing spondylitis. General study findings and limits: Seemingly characteristic of ankylosing spondylitis blood was a TCR beta motif consisting of under ten highly homologous variants.

Their specific antigens are unknown. TCRdb recomputed calls from the 5' RACE reads with MiXCR, one row per CDR3 protein. The table has about 330,000 distinct CDR3 sequences, roughly 8% seen once. The sample consisted of blood, either unsorted or a sorted T cell fraction (not recorded which). The receptor source for this set is a male donor with ankylosing spondylitis.

V and J are TRBV9 and TRBJ2-7; tentative D call: TRBD1 (5 bases). The CDR3 covers 15 residues. CDR1 is SGDLS and CDR2 is YYNGEE in the germline V gene. V lost 4 bases, J lost 3 bases, and 17 bases lay in between. CDR3 DNA: TGTGCCAGCAGCCCAGGGCCGGAATCCCTCTACGAGCAGTACTTC. This gives the protein CASSPGPESLYEQYF.

The sample holds a few counts of this clonotype. This sequence joins TRBV6-5 and TRBJ1-5, with a tentative D call TRBD1 (6 bases). This CDR3 region has 18 residues. Trimming removed 0 bases at V and 0 bases at J, with 15 bases between. The V gene's germline CDR1 is MNHEY and CDR2 SVGAGI. CDR3 nucleotide sequence: TGTGCCAGCAGTTACTCGTTAGGGGACACTGATAGCAATCAGCCCCAGCATTTT. It specifies CASSYSLGDTDSNQPQHF.

This clonotype was recorded many times. The chain is built from TRBV9 and TRBJ2-7; 8 bases are a match to TRBD1. The CDR3 contains 14 residues. The V gene's germline CDR1 is SGDLS and CDR2 YYNGEE. V lost 2 bases to trimming and J lost 6 bases; unmatched junction nucleotides: 7. DNA of the CDR3: TGTGCCAGCAGCGTTGGGACAGGAACAGTCGAGCAGTACTTC. Translation: CASSVGTGTVEQYF.

This clonotype was seen at least ten times. The chain carries TRBV21-1 and TRBJ2-7; TRBD1, as called in the table, went unchecked against the DNA. TRBV21-1 is tagged as a pseudogene. CDR3 length equals 16 residues. Here the CDR3 reads CASSKGVWDDDYEQYF. For the CDR3, the DNA is TGTGCCAGCAGCAAAGGTGTCTGGGACGACGACTACGAGCAGTACTTC.

V and J are TRBV11-2 and TRBJ1-1, with no clear D. Germline V gives CDR1 SGHAT, CDR2 FQNNGV. V dropped 3 bases and J dropped 11 bases, with 19 bases sitting between them. This CDR3 comprises 14 residues. This CDR3 is CASSFRPRGLGAFF. For the CDR3, the DNA is TGTGCCAGCAGCTTCCGGCCTCGGGGTTTGGGTGCTTTCTTT. Using reference TRBV11-2 and TRBJ1-1 for the parts outside the CDR3, the full variable domain is EAGVAQSPRYKIIEKRQSVAFWCNPISGHATLYWYQQILGQGPKLLIQFQNNGVVDDSQLPKDRFSAERLKGVDSTLKIQPAKLEDSAVYLCASSFRPRGLGAFFGQGTRLTVV.

In DNA, the CDR3 is TGTGCCAGCACAAAGTCGGGGGGCGGCGACGAGCAGTACTTC. Translation gives CASTKSGGGDEQYF. The chain couples TRBV6-2 or TRBV6-3 to TRBJ2-7; possible D gene TRBD2, 7 bases. Per the germline V gene, CDR1 is MNHEY and CDR2 is SVGEGT. Trimming shortened V by 7 bases and J by 5 bases, and 18 bases separated the two germline ends. This CDR3 is built from 14 residues.

The chain recombines TRBV28 with TRBJ2-5; D may correspond to TRBD1 or TRBD2 (5 bases each). The CDR3 covers 16 residues. Trimming stripped 1 base from V and 3 bases from J, with 15 bases between. CDR1 is MDHEN, CDR2 SYDVKM, per germline. The CDR3 is CASSLSPGAGEETQYF. Here the CDR3 DNA reads TGTGCCAGCAGTTTATCCCCCGGGGCAGGCGAAGAGACCCAGTACTTC.

The J gene is TRBJ2-1, the V gene TRBV25-1; 9 bases map to TRBD2. CDR1 MGHDK and CDR2 SYGVNS come from the germline V gene. Losses at the gene ends were 4 bases for V and 2 bases for J; bases not matched to a gene: 6. The CDR3 runs 16 residues. CDR3 bases: TGTGCCAGCAGTGGGACTAGCGAGAGACCCTACAATGAGCAGTTCTTC. Encoded protein: CASSGTSERPYNEQFF.

J is TRBJ2-4 and V is TRBV20-1; D is undetermined. The ends were cut back, 5 bases at V and 9 bases at J, with 14 bases in the middle. The germline V gene has CDR1 DFQATT and CDR2 SNEGSKA (reference sequence). The CDR3 is made up of 12 amino acids. Here the CDR3 reads CSARLGSFIQYF. CDR3 nucleotides: TGCAGTGCTCGTCTGGGGTCTTTCATTCAGTACTTC.

This clonotype was seen more than once but under ten times. The rearrangement uses TRBV2 and TRBJ1-5; D remains unclear. The CDR3 runs 16 residues. V lost 2 bases, J lost 4 bases, and 15 bases lay in between. CDR1 and CDR2 (germline): SNHLY, FYNNEI. The CDR3 bases are TGTGCCAGCAGTGAAATGGGATTAGGTGGGAATCAGCCCCAGCATTTT. This sequence encodes CASSEMGLGGNQPQHF.

This clonotype has only a few counts. The chain joins TRBV7-9 to TRBJ1-4; weak D call: TRBD1 (6 bases). Trimming removed 4 bases from V and 5 bases from J, with 14 bases in between. The CDR3 loop spans 15 amino acids. The germline CDR1 and CDR2 sequences are SEHNR and FQNEAQ (reference sequence). The DNA for the CDR3 is TGTGCCAGCAGCTCCGGGGACATACAAAATGAAAAACTGTTTTTT. This encodes CASSSGDIQNEKLFF.

This clonotype was found a few times. Compared with germline, one end of the junction differs, possibly owing to a read error. The chain combines TRBV20-1 with TRBJ2-2; D may be TRBD2 (5 bases). Germline loops: CDR1 DFQATT, CDR2 SNEGSKA (reference sequence). This CDR3 comprises 14 residues. CDR3 sequence reads: CSARDPEPTGELFF. In DNA form, the CDR3 reads TGCAGTGCTAGAGATCCCGAACCTACCGGGGAACTGTTTTTT.

This clonotype appeared many times. The CDR3 loop reads CASSLSIAKNIQYF. The CDR3 DNA reads as TGTGCCAGCAGTTTAAGTATAGCCAAAAACATTCAGTACTTC. The gene calls are TRBV12-3 or TRBV12-4 and TRBJ2-4; no clear D. V was cut by 2 bases and J by 0 bases, with 5 bases left in between. The CDR3 spans 14 residues.

This chain connects TRBV4-1 to TRBJ2-3; 10 nucleotides align to TRBD2. The CDR3 extends over 16 amino acids. J lost 3 bases, V lost 6 bases, and 9 bases had no gene match. Germline V CDR1 and CDR2: MGHRA, YSYEKL. The chain's CDR3 is CASRPPSGSVTDTQYF. The CDR3 DNA reads TGCGCCAGCAGACCCCCTAGCGGGAGTGTTACAGATACGCAGTATTTT.

This clonotype was counted between two and nine times. The V gene is TRBV6-2 or TRBV6-3, the J gene TRBJ1-5; D ambiguous. This CDR3 contains 12 residues. Trimming removed 3 bases from V and 4 bases from J, with 4 bases in between. Germline V gives CDR1 MNHEY, CDR2 SVGEGT. The CDR3 protein is CASSYGNQPQHF. The CDR3 nucleotides read TGTGCCAGCAGTTATGGGAATCAGCCCCAGCATTTT.

This clonotype was seen only a few times. The chain carries TRBV6-1 and TRBJ2-2, with 7 bases lining up with TRBD2. J lost 1 base, V lost 5 bases, and 7 bases had no gene match. The CDR3 loop spans 16 amino acids. Germline CDR1 is MNHNS and CDR2 is SASEGT. In nucleotides, the CDR3 is TGTGCCAGCAGTCCCCCGGGGAGGGTGAACACCGGGGAGCTGTTTTTT. As protein: CASSPPGRVNTGELFF.

This clonotype has more than one count but fewer than ten. The rearrangement links TRBV5-1 to TRBJ2-3; D unclear. Germline V gene data show CDR1 as SGHRS and CDR2 as YFSETQ. This CDR3 is 16 amino acids long. V was shortened by 0 bases and J by 2 bases, with 13 bases between the two germline ends. CDR3 protein: CASSLEGAPPTDTQYF. CDR3 coding DNA: TGCGCCAGCAGCTTGGAAGGAGCGCCGCCCACAGATACGCAGTATTTT.

The V and J genes are TRBV29-1 and TRBJ2-3, with TRBD1 identical over 9 bases. Germline trimming cut 6 bases from V and 3 bases from J; bases unmatched to any gene: 10. Germline V CDR1 and CDR2: SQVTM, ANQGSEA. This CDR3 has 15 residues. CDR3 DNA: TGCAGCGTCCTCAGGGGGACAGGGAATACAGATACGCAGTATTTT. Protein product: CSVLRGTGNTDTQYF.

This clonotype was recorded many times. The gene calls are TRBV12-3 or TRBV12-4 and TRBJ2-1; D unresolved. V lost 2 bases and J 1 base, leaving 9 bases between the germline ends. This CDR3 contains 15 residues. For the CDR3, the DNA is TGTGCCAGCAGTTTACTTCGTCAATCCTACAATGAGCAGTTCTTC. Amino acids: CASSLLRQSYNEQFF.